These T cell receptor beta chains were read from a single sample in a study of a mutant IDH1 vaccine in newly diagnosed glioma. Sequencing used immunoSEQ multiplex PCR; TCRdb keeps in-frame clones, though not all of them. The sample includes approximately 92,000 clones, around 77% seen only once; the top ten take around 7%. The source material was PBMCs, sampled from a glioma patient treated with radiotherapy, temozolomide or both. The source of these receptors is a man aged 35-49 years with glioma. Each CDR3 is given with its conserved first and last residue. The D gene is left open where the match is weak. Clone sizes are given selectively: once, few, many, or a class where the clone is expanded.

cdr3_aa: CASGLEDEQYF
cdr3_nt: TGTGCTAGTGGTTTGGAGGACGAGCAGTACTTC
j_call: TRBJ2-7
v_call: TRBV12-5
clone_size: -
d_call: -

cdr3_aa: CASSQSRTETYEQYF
cdr3_nt: TGTGCCAGCAGCCAATCTCGGACCGAGACCTACGAGCAGTACTTC
j_call: TRBJ2-7
v_call: TRBV7-2
clone_size: -
d_call: -

cdr3_aa: CASRWVSEAFF
cdr3_nt: TGTGCCAGTAGGTGGGTCAGTGAAGCTTTCTTT
j_call: TRBJ1-1
v_call: TRBV19
clone_size: -
d_call: -

cdr3_aa: CANDRGTSPPGITDTQYF
cdr3_nt: TGTGCCAACGACCGAGGGACCTCACCCCCGGGAATCACAGATACGCAGTATTTT
j_call: TRBJ2-3
v_call: TRBV7-9
clone_size: once
d_call: -

cdr3_aa: CASSPAPGTGAHEQYF
cdr3_nt: TGCGCCAGCAGCCCCGCTCCCGGGACAGGGGCCCACGAGCAGTACTTC
j_call: TRBJ2-7
v_call: TRBV4-3
clone_size: once
d_call: TRBD1

cdr3_aa: CASSYSRSSYEQYF
cdr3_nt: TGTGCCAGCAGTTACTCGAGATCTTCCTACGAGCAGTACTTC
j_call: TRBJ2-7
v_call: TRBV6-5
clone_size: -
d_call: -

cdr3_aa: CASSRDLGAGNTIYF
cdr3_nt: TGCGCCAGCAGCCGAGACCTTGGGGCTGGAAACACCATATATTTT
j_call: TRBJ1-3
v_call: TRBV4-3
clone_size: few
d_call: -

cdr3_aa: CASRPRGAQETQYF
cdr3_nt: TGCGCCAGCCGGCCGCGGGGGGCCCAAGAGACCCAGTACTTC
j_call: TRBJ2-5
v_call: TRBV5-1
clone_size: -
d_call: TRBD2

cdr3_aa: CSHGRGAGGTEAFF
cdr3_nt: TGCAGCCACGGTAGGGGCGCAGGGGGCACTGAAGCTTTCTTT
j_call: TRBJ1-1
v_call: TRBV29-1
clone_size: few
d_call: TRBD1

cdr3_aa: CASSLDGLNTGELFF
cdr3_nt: TGTGCCAGCAGCTTAGACGGACTGAACACCGGGGAGCTGTTTTTT
j_call: TRBJ2-2
v_call: TRBV7-2
clone_size: -
d_call: -

cdr3_aa: CASSLRDQRRNTIYF
cdr3_nt: TGTGCCAGCTCACTCCGCGACCAAAGGCGAAACACCATATATTTT
j_call: TRBJ1-3
v_call: TRBV18
clone_size: -
d_call: -

cdr3_aa: CASSQVGTDTQYF
cdr3_nt: TGCGCCAGCAGCCAAGTAGGGACAGATACGCAGTATTTT
j_call: TRBJ2-3
v_call: TRBV4-3
clone_size: once
d_call: -

cdr3_aa: CASSSGLAGSQETQYF
cdr3_nt: TGTGCCAGCAGCTCCGGACTAGCGGGGAGCCAAGAGACCCAGTACTTC
j_call: TRBJ2-5
v_call: TRBV7-8
clone_size: -
d_call: TRBD2

cdr3_aa: CASSYRDTNTEAFF
cdr3_nt: TGTGCCAGCAGTTACCGGGACACGAACACTGAAGCTTTCTTT
j_call: TRBJ1-1
v_call: TRBV6-5
clone_size: -
d_call: -

cdr3_aa: CASSQRAYNEQFF
cdr3_nt: TGTGCCAGCAGCCAGCGGGCCTACAATGAGCAGTTCTTC
j_call: TRBJ2-1
v_call: TRBV14
clone_size: -
d_call: -

cdr3_aa: CASSLRSPYGYTF
cdr3_nt: TGTGCCAGCAGCTTACGGAGTCCCTATGGCTACACCTTC
j_call: TRBJ1-2
v_call: TRBV5-6
clone_size: -
d_call: -

cdr3_aa: CASSLRPGFSGNTIYF
cdr3_nt: TGTGCCAGCAGTTTGCGTCCAGGCTTCTCTGGAAACACCATATATTTT
j_call: TRBJ1-3
v_call: TRBV27
clone_size: -
d_call: -

cdr3_aa: CASSSSTSGREAGELFF
cdr3_nt: TGTGCCAGCAGCTCCAGCACTAGCGGGAGGGAGGCCGGGGAGCTGTTTTTT
j_call: TRBJ2-2
v_call: TRBV5-5
clone_size: -
d_call: TRBD2

cdr3_aa: CASSFVAGRGVTYEQYF
cdr3_nt: TGTGCCAGCAGTTTCGTAGCGGGAAGAGGGGTTACCTACGAGCAGTACTTC
j_call: TRBJ2-7
v_call: TRBV27
clone_size: -
d_call: TRBD2

cdr3_aa: CASSLEWGGIGSEQYF
cdr3_nt: TGTGCCAGCAGCTTAGAATGGGGGGGGATCGGTTCCGAGCAGTACTTC
j_call: TRBJ2-7
v_call: TRBV7-2
clone_size: -
d_call: TRBD2

cdr3_aa: CASKTAVGEQYF
cdr3_nt: TGTGCCAGCAAAACGGCGGTAGGCGAGCAGTACTTC
j_call: TRBJ2-7
v_call: TRBV27
clone_size: -
d_call: -

cdr3_aa: CASSESSTDTQYF
cdr3_nt: TGTGCCAGCAGTGAGAGCAGCACAGATACGCAGTATTTT
j_call: TRBJ2-3
v_call: TRBV6-4
clone_size: -
d_call: -

cdr3_aa: CAMGTSIEKYF
cdr3_nt: TGTGCCATGGGGACTTCCATTGAGAAGTATTTT
j_call: TRBJ2-3
v_call: TRBV10-3
clone_size: -
d_call: -

cdr3_aa: CASSVGTGGPYGYTF
cdr3_nt: TGTGCCAGCAGCGTTGGGACAGGGGGCCCCTATGGCTACACCTTC
j_call: TRBJ1-2
v_call: TRBV9
clone_size: -
d_call: TRBD1

cdr3_aa: CASSPGVGDEQYF
cdr3_nt: TGTGCCAGCAGCCCGGGGGTCGGAGACGAGCAGTACTTC
j_call: TRBJ2-7
v_call: TRBV9
clone_size: -
d_call: -

cdr3_aa: CASSVAGGSGEETQYF
cdr3_nt: TGTGCCAGCAGCGTAGCAGGCGGGAGTGGGGAAGAGACCCAGTACTTC
j_call: TRBJ2-5
v_call: TRBV9
clone_size: -
d_call: TRBD2

cdr3_aa: CAWSHGQSNQPQHF
cdr3_nt: TGTGCCTGGAGCCACGGACAGAGCAATCAGCCCCAGCATTTT
j_call: TRBJ1-5
v_call: TRBV30
clone_size: -
d_call: -

cdr3_aa: CASSAGLAGGLLTDTQYF
cdr3_nt: TGCGCCAGCAGCGCCGGACTAGCGGGGGGGCTGTTAACAGATACGCAGTATTTT
j_call: TRBJ2-3
v_call: TRBV5-1
clone_size: -
d_call: TRBD2

cdr3_aa: CASSLHATYEQYF
cdr3_nt: TGTGCCAGCAGCTTACACGCGACCTACGAGCAGTACTTC
j_call: TRBJ2-7
v_call: TRBV7-3
clone_size: -
d_call: -

cdr3_aa: CASSSLTSRATHEQFF
cdr3_nt: TGCGCCAGCAGCTCCCTGACTAGCCGCGCGACCCATGAGCAGTTCTTC
j_call: TRBJ2-1
v_call: TRBV5-1
clone_size: -
d_call: TRBD2

cdr3_aa: CSVEDKAMNTEAFF
cdr3_nt: TGCAGCGTTGAAGACAAGGCCATGAACACTGAAGCTTTCTTT
j_call: TRBJ1-1
v_call: TRBV29-1
clone_size: -
d_call: -

cdr3_aa: CASSYGRGEPQHF
cdr3_nt: TGTGCCAGCAGTTATGGCCGCGGGGAGCCCCAGCATTTT
j_call: TRBJ1-5
v_call: TRBV6-5
clone_size: few
d_call: -

cdr3_aa: CASSVSGGRMETQYF
cdr3_nt: TGTGCCAGCAGCGTCTCCGGGGGGCGCATGGAGACCCAGTACTTC
j_call: TRBJ2-5
v_call: TRBV7-2
clone_size: few
d_call: -

cdr3_aa: CASSPGMRGPYEQYF
cdr3_nt: TGTGCCAGCAGCCCAGGGATGCGCGGACCCTACGAGCAGTACTTC
j_call: TRBJ2-7
v_call: TRBV7-3
clone_size: -
d_call: -

cdr3_aa: CASKLAGLYNEQFF
cdr3_nt: TGTGCCAGCAAACTAGCGGGCCTCTACAATGAGCAGTTCTTC
j_call: TRBJ2-1
v_call: TRBV27
clone_size: -
d_call: TRBD2

cdr3_aa: CASSGSGISGNTIYF
cdr3_nt: TGTGCCAGTAGTGGGTCCGGGATCTCTGGAAACACCATATATTTT
j_call: TRBJ1-3
v_call: TRBV19
clone_size: -
d_call: -

cdr3_aa: CASSLDSSSYNEQFF
cdr3_nt: TGCGCCAGCAGCTTGGACAGTAGCTCCTACAATGAGCAGTTCTTC
j_call: TRBJ2-1
v_call: TRBV5-1
clone_size: -
d_call: -

cdr3_aa: CASSSPRGETYEQYF
cdr3_nt: TGTGCCAGCAGCTCCCCCCGGGGGGAAACTTACGAGCAGTACTTC
j_call: TRBJ2-7
v_call: TRBV5-4
clone_size: -
d_call: TRBD2

cdr3_aa: CASSRDPEGDTQYF
cdr3_nt: TGTGCCAGCAGCCGGGACCCTGAGGGAGATACGCAGTATTTT
j_call: TRBJ2-3
v_call: TRBV9
clone_size: few
d_call: -

cdr3_aa: CASASESPITDTQYF
cdr3_nt: TGTGCTAGTGCCTCGGAGAGCCCAATCACAGATACGCAGTATTTT
j_call: TRBJ2-3
v_call: TRBV12-5
clone_size: -
d_call: -

cdr3_aa: CASSQALAAAYEQYF
cdr3_nt: TGCGCCAGCAGCCAAGCACTAGCGGCTGCCTACGAGCAGTACTTC
j_call: TRBJ2-7
v_call: TRBV4-3
clone_size: -
d_call: TRBD2

cdr3_aa: CAWSSGAGPQPQHF
cdr3_nt: TGTGCCTGGAGTTCGGGGGCTGGTCCTCAGCCCCAGCATTTT
j_call: TRBJ1-5
v_call: TRBV30
clone_size: -
d_call: -

cdr3_aa: CASSLRSGDSYNSPLHF
cdr3_nt: TGTGCCAGCAGCTTAAGGAGTGGGGACAGCTATAATTCACCCCTCCACTTT
j_call: TRBJ1-6
v_call: TRBV7-9
clone_size: -
d_call: TRBD1

cdr3_aa: CASSQDSGVSDTQYF
cdr3_nt: TGCGCCAGCAGCCAGGATAGCGGGGTCTCAGATACGCAGTATTTT
j_call: TRBJ2-3
v_call: TRBV4-3
clone_size: -
d_call: TRBD2

cdr3_aa: CASSGQHYEQYF
cdr3_nt: TGTGCCAGCAGTGGACAGCACTACGAGCAGTACTTC
j_call: TRBJ2-7
v_call: TRBV7-9
clone_size: -
d_call: -

cdr3_aa: CASSLVTGNTGELFF
cdr3_nt: TGTGCCAGCAGCTTGGTAACAGGAAACACCGGGGAGCTGTTTTTT
j_call: TRBJ2-2
v_call: TRBV5-4
clone_size: -
d_call: -

cdr3_aa: CASSSRTGSEQYF
cdr3_nt: TGTGCCAGCAGCTCCCGCACAGGGTCCGAGCAGTACTTC
j_call: TRBJ2-7
v_call: TRBV7-3
clone_size: -
d_call: -

cdr3_aa: CASSGRNTGELFF
cdr3_nt: TGTGCCAGCAGCGGACGAAACACCGGGGAGCTGTTTTTT
j_call: TRBJ2-2
v_call: TRBV7-3
clone_size: once
d_call: -

cdr3_aa: CASSQGRGDYGYTF
cdr3_nt: TGTGCCAGCAGCCAGGGGCGCGGGGACTATGGCTACACCTTC
j_call: TRBJ1-2
v_call: TRBV7-9
clone_size: few
d_call: -